These 23 T cell receptor beta chains came from one sample sequenced in a study of a mutant IDH1 vaccine in newly diagnosed glioma. Some clones are missing from TCRdb's copy, which holds only in-frame ones; the method was immunoSEQ multiplex PCR. Of about 12,000 clones listed, around 86% are singletons. Their antigens remain unidentified. The time point here: week 5, during vaccination. The content of each vaccine dose was 300 ug of mutant IDH1 20-mer peptide, and topical imiquimod accompanied it. Sequencing was performed on PBMCs, taken from a glioma patient whose treatment included an IDH1 peptide vaccine. The receptors derive from a middle-aged woman with glioma. Some clones in this sample may be carry-over from other donors' samples.

The genes are TRBV27 and TRBJ2-7; D might be TRBD1 or TRBD2, each matching 5 bases. The CDR3 has 13 residues. The germline gives CDR1 MNHEY, CDR2 SMNVEV (reference sequence). The V and J ends lost 5 bases and 0 bases respectively, with 8 bases between them. The DNA for the CDR3 is TGTGCCAGCAGTCGGGACGCCTCCTACGAGCAGTACTTC. Translated, it gives CASSRDASYEQYF.

The chain joins TRBV6-1 to TRBJ1-1; D not resolved. Germline values: CDR1 MNHNS, CDR2 SASEGT. The CDR3 contains 14 residues. Deletions cut 5 bases from V and 4 bases from J, with 14 bases between. This CDR3 is CASSRWTPGTEAFF. CDR3 sequence (DNA): TGTGCCAGCAGTCGGTGGACTCCGGGCACTGAAGCTTTCTTT.

This sequence joins TRBV7-9 and TRBJ1-4, with 8 bases matching TRBD1. CDR1 is SEHNR and CDR2 is FQNEAQ in the germline V gene (reference sequence). This CDR3 spans 15 amino acids. With V trimmed by 2 bases and J by 3 bases, 2 bases remained unmatched. CDR3 in amino acids: CASSLKGQANEKLFF. CDR3 in DNA: TGTGCCAGCAGCTTAAAGGGACAGGCTAATGAAAAACTGTTTTTT.

There are a few counts of this clone. V and J are TRBV2 and TRBJ2-3; D could derive from TRBD1 or TRBD2 (7 bases each). The germline V gene has CDR1 SNHLY and CDR2 FYNNEI. The CDR3 is 16 amino acids. V lost 6 bases, J lost 3 bases, and 19 bases lay in between. The CDR3 is CASSPGGTEVTDTQYF. Here the CDR3 DNA reads TGTGCCAGCAGCCCCGGGGGGACAGAGGTGACAGATACGCAGTATTTT.

V is TRBV7-2 and J is TRBJ2-5, with D maybe TRBD1 (6 bases). Germline CDR1 and CDR2: SGHTA and FQGNSA. Trimming took off 3 bases at V and 6 bases at J, with 14 bases between the two ends. The CDR3 covers 14 residues. CDR3 in DNA: TGTGCCAGCAGCTTCCAGGGGATGGGACAGACCCAGTACTTC. It yields the protein CASSFQGMGQTQYF. Complete variable domain (other parts from reference TRBV7-2 and TRBJ2-5): GAGVSQSPSNKVTEKGKDVELRCDPISGHTALYWYRQSLGQGLEFLIYFQGNSAPDKSGLPSDRFSAERTGGSVSTLTIQRTQQEDSAVYLCASSFQGMGQTQYFGPGTRLLVL.

The chain links TRBV7-9 to TRBJ2-7; D unresolved. V lost 0 bases and J 6 bases, leaving 12 bases between the germline ends. The CDR3 length is 14 residues. From germline, CDR1 is SEHNR and CDR2 FQNEAQ (reference sequence). The CDR3 spells CASSLASVLREQYF. As DNA, the CDR3 is TGTGCCAGCAGCTTAGCTTCGGTCCTACGCGAGCAGTACTTC.

This chain links TRBV30 with TRBJ1-2; D is uncertain. Germline V gene lookup returns CDR1 GTSNPN and CDR2 SVGIG (reference sequence). Trimming removed 2 bases from V and 0 bases from J, with 4 bases in between. The CDR3 has 12 amino acids. Here the CDR3 DNA reads TGTGCCTGGAGTACAGCTAACTATGGCTACACCTTC. It yields the protein CAWSTANYGYTF. Based on the CDR3 plus reference TRBV30 and TRBJ1-2, the full variable domain is SQTIHQWPATLVQPVGSPLSLECTVEGTSNPNLYWYRQAAGRGLQLLFYSVGIGQISSEVPQNLSASRPQDRQFILSSKKLLLSDSGFYLCAWSTANYGYTFGSGTRLTVV.

The chain employs TRBV5-8 and TRBJ1-5; the D gene is possibly TRBD1 (6 bases). Germline V gene lookup returns CDR1 SGHTS and CDR2 YDEGEE. Trimming removed 0 bases from V and 0 bases from J, with 16 bases in between. The CDR3 loop spans 18 amino acids. The CDR3 DNA reads TGTGCCAGCAGCTTGGGCCCCGTTTCAGGGGATAGCAATCAGCCCCAGCATTTT. It translates to CASSLGPVSGDSNQPQHF.

This chain links TRBV7-2 with TRBJ2-1; D is perhaps TRBD1 or TRBD2 (5 bases each). The V gene's germline CDR1 is SGHTA and CDR2 FQGNSA. The V end lost 5 bases, the J end lost 9 bases, and 20 bases lay between the germline ends. The CDR3 covers 15 residues. CDR3: CASSPGVQGTREQFF. The CDR3 DNA is TGTGCCAGCAGCCCCGGGGTGCAGGGTACTCGTGAGCAGTTCTTC.

This sequence joins TRBV15 and TRBJ1-2; D is possibly TRBD1 (5 bases). V was shortened by 0 bases and J by 3 bases, with 14 bases between the two germline ends. Germline V CDR1 and CDR2: LNHNV, YYDKDF (reference sequence). CDR3 length: 16 residues. The CDR3 DNA reads as TGTGCCACCAGCAGAGATTCAGGGCTCCAGGACTATGGCTACACCTTC. Its protein is CATSRDSGLQDYGYTF.

This rearrangement joins TRBV7-2 to TRBJ2-7; the match to TRBD1 covers 10 bases. Germline CDR1 is SGHTA and CDR2 is FQGNSA. The J segment lost 3 bases and the V segment lost 4 bases, leaving 9 bases of the junction unmatched. This CDR3 region has 16 residues. The CDR3 nucleotides read TGTGCCAGCAGCTCAGCCTCCGGGACAGGGGACTACGAGCAGTACTTC. Its protein product is CASSSASGTGDYEQYF.

This chain joins TRBV18 and TRBJ2-4; 7 nucleotides line up with TRBD1. Germline CDR1 reads KGHSH; CDR2 reads LQKENI. The V gene end was trimmed by 4 bases and the J gene end by 4 bases; junction bases not matched to a gene: 1. The CDR3 sequence is 13 residues long. In nucleotides, the CDR3 is TGTGCCAGCTCACGGGACAGTAAAAACATTCAGTACTTC. Its translation is CASSRDSKNIQYF.

The chain couples TRBV6-6 to TRBJ2-5; perhaps D is TRBD1 or TRBD2 (5 bases each). The CDR3 contains 16 residues. Germline CDR1 and CDR2: MNHNY and SVGAGI (reference sequence). Trimming cost V 6 bases and J 3 bases, with 20 bases left between them. DNA of the CDR3: TGTGCCAGCAGCGTAGCACCCGGGACGCCCGAAGAGACCCAGTACTTC. Amino acids: CASSVAPGTPEETQYF.

The V call is TRBV5-5, the J call TRBJ1-1, with D tentatively TRBD1 (6 bases). Trimming left V 1 base short and J 11 bases short, with 9 bases between. The length of the CDR3 is 11 residues. Germline lookup yields CDR1 SGHKS and CDR2 YYEKEE (reference sequence). This CDR3 reads CASSLQGWAFF. The CDR3 region has the DNA TGTGCCAGCAGCTTGCAGGGGTGGGCTTTCTTT.

This clone was observed a few times. The chain carries TRBV29-1 and TRBJ1-1, with D possibly TRBD1 on 6 matching bases. Germline CDR1 and CDR2: SQVTM and ANQGSEA. This CDR3 is built from 13 residues. Trimming stripped 3 bases from V and 5 bases from J, with 13 bases between. CDR3 loop: CSVDGGAKTEAFF. The CDR3, as DNA: TGCAGCGTTGATGGGGGCGCGAAGACTGAAGCTTTCTTT.

The genes are TRBV20-1 and TRBJ2-7; D is unclear. The CDR3 loop spans 11 amino acids. The V end was cut by 3 bases, the J end by 6 bases, with 9 bases between. In germline, CDR1 is DFQATT, CDR2 SNEGSKA (reference sequence). This CDR3 is CSARRLLEQYF. CDR3 coding DNA: TGCAGTGCTAGGAGACTTCTCGAGCAGTACTTC.

This clone was found a few times. The chain is built from TRBV7-2 and TRBJ1-1, with no clear D. V was trimmed by 5 bases and J by 4 bases, leaving 8 bases between them. CDR1 is SGHTA and CDR2 is FQGNSA in the germline V gene. The CDR3 covers 12 residues. As DNA, the CDR3 is TGTGCCAGCAGCCGATTCAGCACTGAAGCTTTCTTT. It encodes CASSRFSTEAFF. Looking up the rest from reference TRBV7-2 and TRBJ1-1 gives the full variable domain: GAGVSQSPSNKVTEKGKDVELRCDPISGHTALYWYRQSLGQGLEFLIYFQGNSAPDKSGLPSDRFSAERTGGSVSTLTIQRTQQEDSAVYLCASSRFSTEAFFGQGTRLTVV.

The rearrangement links TRBV5-1 to TRBJ1-6; 8 positions match TRBD1. V was pared by 4 bases and J by 8 bases, with 5 bases of the junction left unmatched. The length of the CDR3 is 14 residues. Germline V gene data show CDR1 as SGHRS and CDR2 as YFSETQ. The CDR3 coding sequence is TGCGCCAGCAGCCTTGGACAGGGCGATTCACCCCTCCACTTT. Protein sequence: CASSLGQGDSPLHF.

The chain carries TRBV12-5 and TRBJ2-2; D not certain. Trimming pared 2 bases from V and 2 bases from J, leaving 6 bases between. Germline-derived CDR1 and CDR2 are LGHNT and FRNRAP. The CDR3 length is 14 residues. CDR3 loop: CASGLFPNTGELFF. CDR3 DNA sequence: TGTGCTAGTGGTTTGTTCCCTAACACCGGGGAGCTGTTTTTT.

This clone was counted a few times. The chain joins TRBV6-6 to TRBJ1-1; tentative D call: TRBD1 (6 bases). The V end lost 7 bases, the J end lost 6 bases, and 18 bases lay between the germline ends. Germline CDR1 reads MNHNY; CDR2 reads SVGAGI (reference sequence). The CDR3 is 14 residues long. DNA for the CDR3: TGTGCCAGCACCAGACAGGAGAAAAGGGCTGAAGCTTTCTTT. Protein: CASTRQEKRAEAFF.

The J gene is TRBJ1-1, the V gene TRBV19, with D perhaps TRBD1 (5 bases). Germline assignment: CDR1 LNHDA and CDR2 SQIVND (reference sequence). Trimming took 11 bases from V and 6 from J, leaving 25 bases between them. The CDR3 is made up of 15 amino acids. For the CDR3, the DNA is TGTGCCTGCGCAGGTTTTAAGGGACGTCGCCCTGAAGCTTTCTTT. The encoded protein is CACAGFKGRRPEAFF.

The chain employs TRBV19 and TRBJ1-3; D not certain. Germline V CDR1 and CDR2: LNHDA, SQIVND (reference sequence). This CDR3 spans 15 amino acids. V was clipped by 3 bases and J by 2 bases, with 11 bases between them. The CDR3 DNA follows: TGTGCCAGTAGTATCTTATCAAACACTGGAAACACCATATATTTT. Its protein is CASSILSNTGNTIYF.

This clone was picked up one time. The V call is TRBV5-4, the J call TRBJ2-7; possibly TRBD1 for D (5 bases). Between the trimmed V and J ends, which lost 4 bases and 2 bases, there was a span of 16 bases. The CDR3 has 15 residues. CDR1 and CDR2 (germline): SGHNT, YYREEE (reference sequence). The CDR3 DNA reads TGTGCCAGCAGCCCTTCGGGCAGGGCGACCTACGAGCAGTACTTC. Translated: CASSPSGRATYEQYF.